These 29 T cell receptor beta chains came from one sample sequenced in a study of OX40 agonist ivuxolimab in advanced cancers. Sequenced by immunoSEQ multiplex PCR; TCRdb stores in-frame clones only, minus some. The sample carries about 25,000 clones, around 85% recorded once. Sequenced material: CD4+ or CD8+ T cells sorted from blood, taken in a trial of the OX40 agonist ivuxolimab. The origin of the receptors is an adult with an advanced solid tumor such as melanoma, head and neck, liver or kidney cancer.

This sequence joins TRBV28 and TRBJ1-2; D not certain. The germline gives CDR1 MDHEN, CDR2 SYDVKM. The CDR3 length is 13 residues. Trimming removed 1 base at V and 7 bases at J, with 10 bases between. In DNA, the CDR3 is TGTGCCAGCAGTTTATCCAGCCGCCCTGGCTACACCTTC. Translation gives CASSLSSRPGYTF.

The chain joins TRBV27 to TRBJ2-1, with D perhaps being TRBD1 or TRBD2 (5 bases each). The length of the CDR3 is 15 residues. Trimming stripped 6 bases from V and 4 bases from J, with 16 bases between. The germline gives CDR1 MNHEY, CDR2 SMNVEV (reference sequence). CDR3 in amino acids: CASSPGNEGYNEQFF. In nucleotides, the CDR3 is TGTGCCAGCAGCCCTGGGAACGAGGGGTACAATGAGCAGTTCTTC.

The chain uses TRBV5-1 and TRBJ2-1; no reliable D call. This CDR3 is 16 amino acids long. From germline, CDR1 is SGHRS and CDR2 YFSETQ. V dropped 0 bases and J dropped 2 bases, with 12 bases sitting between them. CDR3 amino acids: CASSLGGFTTYNEQFF. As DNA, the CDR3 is TGCGCCAGCAGCTTGGGCGGATTCACAACCTACAATGAGCAGTTCTTC.

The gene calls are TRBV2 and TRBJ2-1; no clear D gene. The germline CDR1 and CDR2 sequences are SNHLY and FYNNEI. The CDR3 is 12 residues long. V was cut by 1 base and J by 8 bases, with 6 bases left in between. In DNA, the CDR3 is TGTGCCAGCAGTGAAGAGTATGATGAGCAGTTCTTC. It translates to CASSEEYDEQFF.

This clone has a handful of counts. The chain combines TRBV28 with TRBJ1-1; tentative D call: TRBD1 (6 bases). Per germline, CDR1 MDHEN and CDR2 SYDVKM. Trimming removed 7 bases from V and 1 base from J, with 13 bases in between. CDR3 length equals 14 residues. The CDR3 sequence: CASTPDRPNTEAFF. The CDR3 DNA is TGTGCCAGCACCCCGGACAGACCGAACACTGAAGCTTTCTTT.

The CDR3 loop is CAWYGGAWNNEQFF. CDR3 nucleotide sequence: TGTGCCTGGTACGGGGGGGCCTGGAACAATGAGCAGTTCTTC. This chain joins TRBV30 and TRBJ2-1, with 8 bases matching TRBD2. Per the germline V gene, CDR1 is GTSNPN and CDR2 is SVGIG (reference sequence). The CDR3 is 14 amino acids. Trimming at V came to 5 bases and at J to 5 bases, leaving 8 bases not matched to a gene.

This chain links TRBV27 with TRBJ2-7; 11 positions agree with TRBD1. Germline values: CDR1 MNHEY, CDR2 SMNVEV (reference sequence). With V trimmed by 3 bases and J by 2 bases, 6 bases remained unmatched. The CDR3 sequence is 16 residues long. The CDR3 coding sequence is TGTGCCAGCAGTTTTTCCGGGACAGGGGGGGCCTACGAGCAGTACTTC. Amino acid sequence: CASSFSGTGGAYEQYF.

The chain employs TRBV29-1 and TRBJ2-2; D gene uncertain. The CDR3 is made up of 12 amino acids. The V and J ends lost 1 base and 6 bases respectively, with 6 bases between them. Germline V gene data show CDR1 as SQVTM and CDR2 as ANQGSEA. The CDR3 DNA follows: TGCAGCGTTGAAGGGGTTCCCGGGGAGCTGTTTTTT. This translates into CSVEGVPGELFF.

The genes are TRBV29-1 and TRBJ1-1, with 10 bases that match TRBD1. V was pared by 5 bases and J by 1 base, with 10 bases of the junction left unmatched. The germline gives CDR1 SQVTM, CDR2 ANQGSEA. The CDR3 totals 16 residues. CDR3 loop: CSVRQGALSGNTEAFF. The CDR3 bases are TGCAGCGTTCGACAGGGGGCATTATCGGGGAACACTGAAGCTTTCTTT.

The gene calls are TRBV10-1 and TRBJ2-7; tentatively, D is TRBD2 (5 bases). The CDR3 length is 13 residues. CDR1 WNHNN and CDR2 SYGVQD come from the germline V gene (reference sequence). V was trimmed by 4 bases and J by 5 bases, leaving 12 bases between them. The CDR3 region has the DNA TGCGCCAGCAGTGGCAACCTCGGGAACGAGCAGTACTTC. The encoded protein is CASSGNLGNEQYF.

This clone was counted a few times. CDR3 nucleotide sequence: TGTGCCAGCAGCTTAGGGCCGGAGGCCCAGTACTTC. Its translation: CASSLGPEAQYF. The chain employs TRBV7-9 and TRBJ2-5; the D gene is possibly TRBD2 (5 bases). In germline, CDR1 is SEHNR, CDR2 FQNEAQ (reference sequence). V lost 1 base, J lost 9 bases, and 9 bases lay in between. This CDR3 has 12 amino acids. Full variable domain (outside the CDR3, taken from reference TRBV7-9 and TRBJ2-5): DTGVSQNPRHKITKRGQNVTFRCDPISEHNRLYWYRQTLGQGPEFLTYFQNEAQLEKSRLLSDRFSAERPKGSFSTLEIQRTEQGDSAMYLCASSLGPEAQYFGPGTRLLVL.

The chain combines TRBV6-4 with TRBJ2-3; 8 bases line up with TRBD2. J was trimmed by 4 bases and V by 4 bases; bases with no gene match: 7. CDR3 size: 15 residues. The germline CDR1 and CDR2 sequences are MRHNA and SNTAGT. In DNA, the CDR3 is TGTGCCAGCAGTGCCGTAGCGGGGAGCTCAGATACGCAGTATTTT. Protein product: CASSAVAGSSDTQYF.

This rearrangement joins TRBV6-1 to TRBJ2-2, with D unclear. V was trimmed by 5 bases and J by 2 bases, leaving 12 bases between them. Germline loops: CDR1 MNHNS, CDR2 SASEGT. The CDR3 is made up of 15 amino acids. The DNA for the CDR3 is TGTGCCAGCAGTCCCGCTCTTGGTAACACCGGGGAGCTGTTTTTT. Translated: CASSPALGNTGELFF.

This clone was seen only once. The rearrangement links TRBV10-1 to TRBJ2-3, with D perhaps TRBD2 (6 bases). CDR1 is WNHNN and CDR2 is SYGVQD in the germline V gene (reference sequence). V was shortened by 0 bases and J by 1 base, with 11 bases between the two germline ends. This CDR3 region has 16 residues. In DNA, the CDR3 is TGCGCCAGCAGTGAGTCGGTAATAGCGGGCACAGATACGCAGTATTTT. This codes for CASSESVIAGTDTQYF.

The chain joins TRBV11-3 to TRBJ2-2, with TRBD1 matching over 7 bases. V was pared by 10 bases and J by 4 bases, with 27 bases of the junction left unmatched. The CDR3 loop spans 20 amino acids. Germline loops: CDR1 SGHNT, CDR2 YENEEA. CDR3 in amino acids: CATLLGTERGGGSSTGELFF. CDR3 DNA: TGTGCCACCCTTTTGGGGACAGAACGAGGTGGGGGATCGAGCACCGGGGAGCTGTTTTTT.

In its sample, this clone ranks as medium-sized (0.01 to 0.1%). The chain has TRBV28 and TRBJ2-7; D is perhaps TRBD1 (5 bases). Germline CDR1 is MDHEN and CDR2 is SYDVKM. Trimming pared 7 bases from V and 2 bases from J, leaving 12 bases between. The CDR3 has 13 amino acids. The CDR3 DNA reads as TGTGCCAGCACCCCTGACAGCACCTACGAGCAGTACTTC. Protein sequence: CASTPDSTYEQYF.

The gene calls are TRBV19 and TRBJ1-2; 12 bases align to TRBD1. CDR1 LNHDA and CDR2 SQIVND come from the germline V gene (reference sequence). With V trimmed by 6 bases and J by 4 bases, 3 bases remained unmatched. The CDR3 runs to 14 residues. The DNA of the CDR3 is TGTGCCAGTAGCGGGACAGGGGGCTCCTATGGCTACACCTTC. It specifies CASSGTGGSYGYTF.

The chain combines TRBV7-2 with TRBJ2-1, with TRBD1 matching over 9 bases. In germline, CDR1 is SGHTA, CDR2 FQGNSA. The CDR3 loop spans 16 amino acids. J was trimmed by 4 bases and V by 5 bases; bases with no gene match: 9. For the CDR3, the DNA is TGTGCCAGCAGCGATAGTCTGGGACAGGGATACAATGAGCAGTTCTTC. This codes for CASSDSLGQGYNEQFF.

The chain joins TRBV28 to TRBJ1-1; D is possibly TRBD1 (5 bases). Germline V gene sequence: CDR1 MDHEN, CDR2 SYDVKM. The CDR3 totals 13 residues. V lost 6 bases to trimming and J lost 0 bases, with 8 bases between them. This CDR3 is CASRGVLNTEAFF. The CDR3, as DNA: TGTGCCAGCAGAGGGGTCCTGAACACTGAAGCTTTCTTT.

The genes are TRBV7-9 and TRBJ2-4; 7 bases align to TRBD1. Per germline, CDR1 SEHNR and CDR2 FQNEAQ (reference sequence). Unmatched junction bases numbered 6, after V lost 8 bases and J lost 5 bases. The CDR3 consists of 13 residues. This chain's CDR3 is CASEQGNENIQYF. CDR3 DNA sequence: TGTGCCAGCGAACAGGGGAATGAAAACATTCAGTACTTC. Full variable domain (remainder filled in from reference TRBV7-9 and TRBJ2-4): DTGVSQNPRHKITKRGQNVTFRCDPISEHNRLYWYRQTLGQGPEFLTYFQNEAQLEKSRLLSDRFSAERPKGSFSTLEIQRTEQGDSAMYLCASEQGNENIQYFGAGTRLSVL.

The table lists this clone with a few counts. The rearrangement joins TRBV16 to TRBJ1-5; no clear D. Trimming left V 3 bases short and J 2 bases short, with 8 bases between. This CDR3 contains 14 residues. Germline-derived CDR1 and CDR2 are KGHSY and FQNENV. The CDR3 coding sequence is TGTGCCAGCAGCCATACAGTGGGCAATCAGCCCCAGCATTTT. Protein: CASSHTVGNQPQHF.

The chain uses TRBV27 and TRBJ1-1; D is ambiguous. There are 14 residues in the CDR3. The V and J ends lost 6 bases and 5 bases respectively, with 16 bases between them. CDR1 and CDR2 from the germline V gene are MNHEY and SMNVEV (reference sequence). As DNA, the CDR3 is TGTGCCAGCAGGGTGGGTCGGGGTGGGACTGAAGCTTTCTTT. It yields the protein CASRVGRGGTEAFF.

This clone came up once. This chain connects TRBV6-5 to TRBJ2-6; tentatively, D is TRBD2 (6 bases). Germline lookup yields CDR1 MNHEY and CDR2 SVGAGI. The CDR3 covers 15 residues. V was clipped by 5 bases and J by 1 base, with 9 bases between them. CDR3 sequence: CASSPRGSGANVLTF. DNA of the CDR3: TGTGCCAGCAGTCCCCGGGGGTCTGGGGCCAACGTCCTGACTTTC.

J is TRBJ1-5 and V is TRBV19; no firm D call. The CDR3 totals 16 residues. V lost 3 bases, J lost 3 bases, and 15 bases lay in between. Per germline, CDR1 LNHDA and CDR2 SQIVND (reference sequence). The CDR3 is CASSILEYSNNQPQHF. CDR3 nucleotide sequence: TGTGCCAGTAGTATCTTGGAGTACAGTAACAATCAGCCCCAGCATTTT.

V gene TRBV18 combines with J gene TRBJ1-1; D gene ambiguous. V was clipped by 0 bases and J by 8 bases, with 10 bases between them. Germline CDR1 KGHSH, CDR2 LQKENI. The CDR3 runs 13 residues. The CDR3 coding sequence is TGTGCCAGCTCACCACCCATGGAGACCGAAGCTTTCTTT. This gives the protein CASSPPMETEAFF. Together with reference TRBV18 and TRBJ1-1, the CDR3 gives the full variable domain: NAGVMQNPRHLVRRRGQEARLRCSPMKGHSHVYWYRQLPEEGLKFMVYLQKENIIDESGMPKERFSAEFPKEGPSILRIQQVVRGDSAAYFCASSPPMETEAFFGQGTRLTVV.

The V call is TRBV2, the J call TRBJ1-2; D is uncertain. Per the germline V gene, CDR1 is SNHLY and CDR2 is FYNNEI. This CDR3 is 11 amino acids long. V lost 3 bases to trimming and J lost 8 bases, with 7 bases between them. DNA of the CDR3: TGTGCCAGCAGTGATACGTGGGGCTACACCTTC. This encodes CASSDTWGYTF.

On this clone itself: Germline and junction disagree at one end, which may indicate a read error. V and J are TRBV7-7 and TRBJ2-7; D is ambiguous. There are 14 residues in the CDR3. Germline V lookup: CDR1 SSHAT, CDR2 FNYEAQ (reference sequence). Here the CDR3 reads CASSLDVSSYEQYF. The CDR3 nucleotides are TGTGCTAGCAGCTTAGATGTCAGCTCCTACGAGCAGTACTTC.

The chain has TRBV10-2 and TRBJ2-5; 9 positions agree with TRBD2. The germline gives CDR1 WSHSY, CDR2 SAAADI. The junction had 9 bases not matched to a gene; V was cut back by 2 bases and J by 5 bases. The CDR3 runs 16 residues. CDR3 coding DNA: TGCGCCAGCAGTGAGGATCGAGCGGGGGGCAAGGAGACCCAGTACTTC. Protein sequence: CASSEDRAGGKETQYF.

The CDR3 protein is CASSLPGTFYNEQFF. Written as DNA, the CDR3 is TGTGCCAGCAGCTTACCCGGGACTTTCTACAATGAGCAGTTCTTC. V and J are TRBV7-2 and TRBJ2-1, with D perhaps TRBD2 (6 bases). CDR1 is SGHTA, CDR2 FQGNSA, per germline. Trimming left V 2 bases short and J 3 bases short, with 11 bases between. The CDR3 contains 15 residues.